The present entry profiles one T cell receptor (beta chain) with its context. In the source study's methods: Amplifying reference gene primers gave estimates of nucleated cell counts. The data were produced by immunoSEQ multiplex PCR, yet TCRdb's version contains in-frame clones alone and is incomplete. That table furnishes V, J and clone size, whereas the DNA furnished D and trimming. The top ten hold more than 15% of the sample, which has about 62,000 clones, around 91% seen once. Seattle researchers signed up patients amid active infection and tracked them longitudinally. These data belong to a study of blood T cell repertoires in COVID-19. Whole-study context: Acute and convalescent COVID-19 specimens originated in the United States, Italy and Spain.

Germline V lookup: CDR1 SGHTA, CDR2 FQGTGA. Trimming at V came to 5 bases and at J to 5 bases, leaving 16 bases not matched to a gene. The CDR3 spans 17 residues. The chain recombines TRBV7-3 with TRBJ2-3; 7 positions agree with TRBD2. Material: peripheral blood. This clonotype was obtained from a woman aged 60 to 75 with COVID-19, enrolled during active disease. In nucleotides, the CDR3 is TGTGCCAGCAGCCGCTTTAGGTGGCGGGAGCCTGGAGATACGCAGTATTTT. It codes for CASSRFRWREPGDTQYF.